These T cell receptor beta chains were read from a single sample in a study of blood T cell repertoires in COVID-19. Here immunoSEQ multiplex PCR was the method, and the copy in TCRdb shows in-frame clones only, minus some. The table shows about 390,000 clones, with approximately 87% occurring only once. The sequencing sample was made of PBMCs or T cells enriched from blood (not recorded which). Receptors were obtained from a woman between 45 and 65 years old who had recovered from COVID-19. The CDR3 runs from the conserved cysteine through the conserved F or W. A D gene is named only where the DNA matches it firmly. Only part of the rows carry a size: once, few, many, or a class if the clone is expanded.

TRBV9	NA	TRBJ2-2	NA	CASSVLGGELFF	TGTGCCAGCAGCGTTCTCGGCGGGGAGCTGTTTTTT
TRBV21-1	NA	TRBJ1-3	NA	CASSLGTGSGNTIYF	TGTGCCAGCAGCCTAGGGACAGGCTCTGGAAACACCATATATTTT
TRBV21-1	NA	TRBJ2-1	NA	CASSAEGVAIIYNEQFF	TGTGCCAGCAGCGCAGAGGGAGTCGCGATCATCTACAATGAGCAGTTCTTC
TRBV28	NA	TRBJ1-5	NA	CASSSTGLFNQPQHF	TGTGCCAGCAGTTCAACAGGGTTGTTTAATCAGCCCCAGCATTTT
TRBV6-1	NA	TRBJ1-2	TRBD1	CASSDYRGRDGYTF	TGTGCCAGCAGTGATTACAGGGGGCGCGATGGCTACACCTTC
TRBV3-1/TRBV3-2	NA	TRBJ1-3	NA	CASSRQDSLRNTIYF	TGTGCCAGCAGCCGGCAGGACAGCCTGCGAAACACCATATATTTT
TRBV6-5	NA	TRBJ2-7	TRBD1	CASQQGVKDEQYF	TGTGCCAGCCAACAGGGGGTGAAGGACGAGCAGTACTTC
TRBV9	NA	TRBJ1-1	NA	CASSVDGVTEAFF	TGTGCCAGCAGCGTAGATGGAGTTACTGAAGCTTTCTTT
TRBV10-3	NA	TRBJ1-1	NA	CAISPLTGFMNTEAFF	TGTGCCATCAGTCCCCTCACAGGGTTCATGAACACTGAAGCTTTCTTT
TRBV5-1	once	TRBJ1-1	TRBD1	CASSLARGRDTEAFF	TGCGCCAGCAGCTTGGCGAGGGGGCGGGACACTGAAGCTTTCTTT
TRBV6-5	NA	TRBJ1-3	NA	CASSSPSGNTIYF	TGTGCCAGCAGCTCTCCCTCTGGAAACACCATATATTTT
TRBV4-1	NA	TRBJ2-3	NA	CASSQDTLTDGDTDTQYF	TGCGCCAGCAGCCAAGATACACTTACCGACGGAGACACAGATACGCAGTATTTT
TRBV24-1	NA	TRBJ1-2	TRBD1	CATSDRTGVDYGYTF	TGTGCCACCAGTGATAGGACAGGGGTCGACTATGGCTACACCTTC
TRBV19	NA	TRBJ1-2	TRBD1	CASSSSGQGANYGYTF	TGTGCCAGTAGTTCAAGTGGACAGGGGGCTAACTATGGCTACACCTTC
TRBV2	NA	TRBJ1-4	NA	CASSDLMMREKLFF	TGTGCCAGCAGTGACCTAATGATGAGGGAAAAACTGTTTTTT
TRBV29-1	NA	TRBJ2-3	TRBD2	CSVGGGFGTDTQYF	TGCAGCGTTGGGGGGGGGTTCGGCACAGATACGCAGTATTTT
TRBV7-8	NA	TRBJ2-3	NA	CASSLALGSSTDTQYF	TGTGCCAGCAGCTTAGCGCTGGGCAGCTCGACAGATACGCAGTATTTT
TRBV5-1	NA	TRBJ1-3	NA	CASSSNTNSGNTIYF	TGCGCCAGCAGCTCAAACACCAACTCTGGAAACACCATATATTTT
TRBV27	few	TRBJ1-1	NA	CASSLNMGGTEAFF	TGTGCCAGCAGTCTAAACATGGGGGGGACTGAAGCTTTCTTT
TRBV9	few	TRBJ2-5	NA	CASSAKGQGTTQYF	TGTGCCAGCAGCGCCAAGGGCCAGGGTACGACCCAGTACTTC
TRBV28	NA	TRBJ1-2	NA	CASSSDGLTAGGYTF	TGTGCCAGCAGTTCGGATGGCTTGACAGCGGGAGGCTACACCTTC
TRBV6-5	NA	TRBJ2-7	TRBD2	CASSLRGWGGRLEQYF	TGTGCCAGCAGTTTACGCGGGTGGGGAGGGCGGCTCGAGCAGTACTTC
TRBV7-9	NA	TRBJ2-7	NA	CASSPRPTTENTYEQYF	TGTGCCAGCAGCCCCCGACCGACGACAGAAAATACCTACGAGCAGTACTTC
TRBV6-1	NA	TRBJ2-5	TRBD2	CASSENPSGQETQYF	TGTGCCAGCAGTGAGAATCCTAGCGGACAAGAGACCCAGTACTTC
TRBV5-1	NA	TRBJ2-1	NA	CASSPQGRGEQFF	TGCGCCAGCAGCCCCCAGGGGAGGGGTGAGCAGTTCTTC
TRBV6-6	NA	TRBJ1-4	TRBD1	CASSRRPMKGGTNEKLFF	TGTGCCAGCAGCCGACGCCCTATGAAAGGGGGCACTAATGAAAAACTGTTTTTT
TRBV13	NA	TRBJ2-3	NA	CASSGSGTTSTDTQYF	TGTGCCAGCAGCGGCTCCGGGACAACTAGCACAGATACGCAGTATTTT
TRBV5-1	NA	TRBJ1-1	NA	CASSTGSDTEAFF	TGCGCCAGCAGCACCGGGAGTGACACTGAAGCTTTCTTT
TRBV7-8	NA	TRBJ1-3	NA	CASSPRVWSGSGNTIYF	TGTGCCAGCAGCCCCCGGGTATGGTCGGGGAGTGGAAACACCATATATTTT
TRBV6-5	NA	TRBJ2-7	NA	CASSYGQGGYEQYF	TGTGCCAGCAGTTACGGGCAGGGAGGCTACGAGCAGTACTTC
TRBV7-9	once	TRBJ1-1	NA	CASSLGATEAFF	TGTGCCAGCAGCCTAGGAGCCACTGAAGCTTTCTTT
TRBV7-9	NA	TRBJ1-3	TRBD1	CASSLSQGSFSGNTIYF	TGTGCCAGCAGCTTATCACAGGGGTCCTTCTCTGGAAACACCATATATTTT
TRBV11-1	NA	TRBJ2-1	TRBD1	CASSLASQGLEQFF	TGTGCCAGCAGCTTAGCCTCACAGGGGCTTGAGCAGTTCTTC
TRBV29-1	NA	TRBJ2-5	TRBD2	CSVRLEAGGQTQYF	TGCAGCGTGAGGCTGGAGGCGGGGGGGCAGACCCAGTACTTC
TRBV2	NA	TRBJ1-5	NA	CASSAEARNNQPQHF	TGTGCCAGCAGCGCCGAGGCCCGAAACAATCAGCCCCAGCATTTT
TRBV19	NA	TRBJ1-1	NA	CASSRDNTNTEAFF	TGTGCCAGTAGTAGGGACAACACGAACACTGAAGCTTTCTTT
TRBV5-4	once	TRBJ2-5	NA	CASSLSSGETQYF	TGTGCCAGCAGCTTAAGTTCGGGAGAGACCCAGTACTTC
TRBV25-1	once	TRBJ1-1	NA	CASSQTLMGHRPEAFF	TGTGCCAGCAGTCAAACATTGATGGGGCACAGACCCGAAGCTTTCTTT
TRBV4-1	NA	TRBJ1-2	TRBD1	CASSQGDRVNYGYTF	TGCGCCAGCAGCCAAGGGGACAGGGTGAACTATGGCTACACCTTC
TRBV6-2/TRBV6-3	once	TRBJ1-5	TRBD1	CASSYSVDRVNGNQPQHF	TGTGCCAGCAGTTACTCGGTCGACAGGGTGAATGGCAATCAGCCCCAGCATTTT